Sequencing of this TCR beta chain was carried out in a study of sequential checkpoint blockade in melanoma. Treatment of the sample: randomized to nivolumab then ipilimumab (arm A) or the reverse (arm B). Profiled with immunoSEQ multiplex PCR; TCRdb holds only in-frame clones, not every one. The profile shows about 21,000 clones, 65% to 85% of them singletons. The CDR3 runs 14 residues. CDR1 MDHEN and CDR2 SYDVKM come from the germline V gene. With 6 bases removed from V and 2 bases from J, the gap between germline ends came to 12 bases. The chain is built from TRBV28 and TRBJ2-3; D is possibly TRBD2 (6 bases). The specimen comprised CD8+ T cells sorted from blood (inferred from file names), sampled from a patient given nivolumab and ipilimumab in sequence. This clonotype originated in a human donor with melanoma. The CDR3 is CASSLRGNTDTQYF. In nucleotides, the CDR3 is TGTGCCAGCAGCCTCCGGGGGAACACAGATACGCAGTATTTT.